This T cell receptor beta chain was captured by sequencing in a study of OX40 agonist ivuxolimab in advanced cancers. Study context: It was permissible to have had prior anti-PD-1, anti-PD-L1 or anti-CTLA-4 therapy, and about 40% had some.

This clone was observed a handful of times. Profiling relied on immunoSEQ multiplex PCR, and the TCRdb table lists in-frame clones only, not all of them. The sample lists 69,000 or so clones, roughly 82% seen once, with around 5% in the top ten. Trimming left V 4 bases short and J 1 base short, with 7 bases between. CDR1 is SQVTM and CDR2 is ANQGSEA in the germline V gene. There are 12 residues in the CDR3. This clonotype was obtained from an adult with an advanced solid tumor such as melanoma, head and neck, liver or kidney cancer. The rearrangement uses TRBV29-1 and TRBJ1-1; D not resolved. This material consisted of CD4+ or CD8+ T cells sorted from blood, taken in a trial of the OX40 agonist ivuxolimab. The CDR3 DNA reads TGCAGCGTTGCCCTTGGGAACACTGAAGCTTTCTTT. Protein product: CSVALGNTEAFF.